These 21 T cell receptor beta chains originate from one sample sequenced in a study of T-cell reconstitution after alpha-beta-depleted transplantation in children. The TCRbeta library was prepared with unique molecular identifiers. TCRdb reanalysed the PCR reads using MiXCR and keeps one entry per CDR3 protein. The sample has about 540,000 distinct CDR3 sequences; about 16% are singletons. The input for sequencing was PBMCs from the stem cell graft donor, taken from the stem cell graft. The receptors were sampled from a human donor who donated a stem cell graft to a child with acute lymphoblastic leukemia.

This clonotype showed up just a few times. CDR3 bases: TGTGCCAGCAGCGTTGGACAGGGAAGCCCCTTGTTCTATGGCTACACCTTC. Translation gives CASSVGQGSPLFYGYTF. The rearrangement links TRBV11-2 to TRBJ1-2, with 8 positions matching TRBD1. With 5 bases clipped from V and 4 bases from J, the junction kept 15 bases outside the gene matches. In germline, CDR1 is SGHAT, CDR2 FQNNGV. This CDR3 is 17 amino acids long.

The chain uses TRBV10-3 and TRBJ2-1; D may correspond to TRBD1 or TRBD2 (5 bases each). Between the trimmed V and J ends, which lost 5 bases and 6 bases, there was a span of 14 bases. In germline, CDR1 is ENHRY, CDR2 SYGVKD. The CDR3 covers 14 residues. CDR3 in amino acids: CAISTGLGPNEQFF. The DNA of the CDR3 is TGTGCCATCAGTACAGGACTCGGTCCCAATGAGCAGTTCTTC.

This clonotype was observed a few times. This sequence joins TRBV3-1 and TRBJ2-1; D gene unclear. From germline, CDR1 is LGHDT and CDR2 YNNKEL (reference sequence). This CDR3 comprises 14 residues. Trimming pared 1 base from V and 3 bases from J, leaving 7 bases between. CDR3 in amino acids: CASSQADSYNEQFF. CDR3 DNA: TGTGCCAGCAGCCAAGCTGATAGCTACAATGAGCAGTTCTTC.

This clonotype was observed a handful of times. J is TRBJ2-7 and V is TRBV5-1, with TRBD1 matching 9 bases. Germline V gives CDR1 SGHRS, CDR2 YFSETQ. CDR3 size: 15 residues. Trimming removed 3 bases from V and 3 bases from J; junction bases left unmatched: 7. This CDR3 is CASSSNRGPNYEQYF. The DNA for the CDR3 is TGCGCCAGCAGCTCCAACAGGGGGCCTAACTACGAGCAGTACTTC.

The chain carries TRBV20-1 and TRBJ1-2; 9 nucleotides agree with TRBD1. CDR1 is DFQATT, CDR2 SNEGSKA, per germline (reference sequence). CDR3 length: 14 amino acids. The junction had 8 bases not matched to a gene; V was cut back by 8 bases and J by 1 base. CDR3 sequence reads: CSRYRGPLNYGYTF. CDR3 bases: TGCAGTAGGTACAGGGGGCCCCTTAACTATGGCTACACCTTC.

V gene TRBV9 combines with J gene TRBJ2-2; D may be TRBD1 or TRBD2 (7 bases each). Trimming took 5 bases from V and 5 from J, leaving 13 bases between them. This CDR3 is built from 14 residues. Germline CDR1 is SGDLS and CDR2 is YYNGEE. CDR3 sequence: CASRRGRGTGELFF. The CDR3 DNA reads as TGTGCCAGCAGAAGGGGGCGGGGGACCGGGGAGCTGTTTTTT.

The chain recombines TRBV5-1 with TRBJ1-1; D call uncertain. V lost 3 bases and J 1 base, leaving 10 bases between the germline ends. CDR1 and CDR2 from the germline V gene are SGHRS and YFSETQ. The CDR3 spans 14 residues. The CDR3 region has the DNA TGCGCCAGCAGCTCAAAGACTGAGAACACTGAAGCTTTCTTT. Translating it yields CASSSKTENTEAFF.

In this sample, this clonotype turned up many times. This chain joins TRBV5-1 and TRBJ2-5; D is unclear. Trimming pared 0 bases from V and 7 bases from J, leaving 13 bases between. This CDR3 spans 14 amino acids. Germline V gene data show CDR1 as SGHRS and CDR2 as YFSETQ. The CDR3 is CASSLEPDWSTQYF. The CDR3 DNA sequence: TGCGCCAGCAGCTTGGAGCCCGATTGGTCGACCCAGTACTTC.

The rearrangement uses TRBV7-2 and TRBJ1-1; D uncertain. This CDR3 is built from 16 residues. Per germline, CDR1 SGHTA and CDR2 FQGNSA. The V gene lost 1 base and the J gene lost 1 base, with 13 bases spanning the gap. The CDR3 bases are TGTGCCAGCAGCTTAGTTGGTTCACATCCGAACACTGAAGCTTTCTTT. It codes for CASSLVGSHPNTEAFF. Full variable domain (outside the CDR3, taken from reference TRBV7-2 and TRBJ1-1): GAGVSQSPSNKVTEKGKDVELRCDPISGHTALYWYRQSLGQGLEFLIYFQGNSAPDKSGLPSDRFSAERTGGSVSTLTIQRTQQEDSAVYLCASSLVGSHPNTEAFFGQGTRLTVV.

The rearrangement uses TRBV5-1 and TRBJ2-5; possibly TRBD1 for D (5 bases). V gave up 5 bases and J gave up 1 base, with 12 bases separating them. Germline V gene sequence: CDR1 SGHRS, CDR2 YFSETQ. The CDR3 sequence is 14 residues long. CDR3 sequence: CASSSDKVQETQYF. The CDR3 DNA follows: TGCGCCAGCAGTTCGGACAAAGTCCAAGAGACCCAGTACTTC.

V gene TRBV3-1 combines with J gene TRBJ2-7; D gene ambiguous. The length of the CDR3 is 17 residues. The germline gives CDR1 LGHDT, CDR2 YNNKEL (reference sequence). V lost 3 bases and J lost 7, with 25 bases in between. The chain's CDR3 is CASSQHFPRAIGGEQYF. CDR3 in DNA: TGTGCCAGCAGCCAGCATTTCCCTCGGGCCATCGGCGGAGAGCAGTACTTC.

In this sample, this clonotype turned up a few times. V is TRBV7-6 and J is TRBJ2-1; the match to TRBD1 covers 7 bases. The ends lost 5 bases at V and 6 bases at J; junction bases unmatched: 7. Germline assignment: CDR1 SGHVS and CDR2 FNYEAQ. The CDR3 totals 14 residues. CDR3 loop: CASSPGQNFNEQFF. CDR3 sequence (DNA): TGTGCCAGCAGCCCGGGACAGAACTTCAATGAGCAGTTCTTC.

Comments on this clonotype: Germline and junction disagree at one end, which may indicate a read error. The chain employs TRBV20-1 and TRBJ1-2; TRBD1 agrees at 8 bases. The germline V gene has CDR1 DFQATT and CDR2 SNEGSKA (reference sequence). CDR3 length equals 12 residues. CDR3 region: CSAPTGVYGHTF. CDR3 in DNA: TGCAGTGCGCCGACAGGGGTTTATGGCCACACCTTC.

The chain joins TRBV4-1 to TRBJ2-3; either TRBD1 or TRBD2 may supply D (5 bases each). Germline assignment: CDR1 MGHRA and CDR2 YSYEKL. The CDR3 is made up of 12 amino acids. Trimming stripped 6 bases from V and 2 bases from J, with 6 bases between. Written as DNA, the CDR3 is TGCGCCAGCAGGGGGGTCACAGATACGCAGTATTTT. This gives the protein CASRGVTDTQYF.

This clonotype was seen a handful of times. The chain links TRBV4-1 to TRBJ1-1; tentative D call: TRBD1 (6 bases). V was cut by 6 bases and J by 7 bases, with 15 bases left in between. Germline V gene sequence: CDR1 MGHRA, CDR2 YSYEKL. The CDR3 sequence is 13 residues long. The CDR3 DNA reads TGCGCCAGCAGGGGTTGGGGGGGCTTTGAAGCTTTCTTT. This gives the protein CASRGWGGFEAFF.

This clonotype was counted once. The germline gene is not matched at one end of the junction; a read error may be the cause. The V and J genes are TRBV27 and TRBJ2-7; 7 bases are a match to TRBD2. CDR3 length: 15 amino acids. Germline CDR1 and CDR2: MNHEY and SMNVEV (reference sequence). Here the CDR3 reads CASSFIAGLSSEQYF. The DNA of the CDR3 is TGTGCCAGCAGTTTTATAGCGGGCCTCTCCTCCGAGCAGTACTTC.

The rearrangement uses TRBV7-9 and TRBJ1-2, with D unclear. This CDR3 is built from 15 residues. The germline V and J ends were trimmed by 4 bases and 4 bases, with 16 bases remaining between them. Germline V gives CDR1 SEHNR, CDR2 FQNEAQ (reference sequence). The CDR3 loop reads CASSSTRVSIYGYTF. CDR3 in DNA: TGTGCCAGCAGCTCGACCCGGGTGTCTATCTATGGCTACACCTTC.

DNA for the CDR3: TGTGCCACCGGAGGCCCTAGCGGCTCGTACCAAGAGACCCAGTACTTC. Protein: CATGGPSGSYQETQYF. This chain uses TRBV15 with TRBJ2-5; 7 bases map to TRBD2. Germline V lookup: CDR1 LNHNV, CDR2 YYDKDF (reference sequence). CDR3 length: 16 amino acids. V lost 8 bases to trimming and J lost 0 bases; unmatched junction nucleotides: 12.

This clonotype was observed a few times. The chain carries TRBV5-1 and TRBJ2-5; D may be TRBD1 (6 bases). Deletions cut 2 bases from V and 2 bases from J, with 10 bases between. This CDR3 is built from 14 residues. Germline loops: CDR1 SGHRS, CDR2 YFSETQ. CDR3 loop: CASSFTGRQETQYF. The DNA of the CDR3 is TGCGCCAGCAGCTTCACAGGGCGACAAGAGACCCAGTACTTC.

This clonotype was counted only a few times. V usage is TRBV7-3 and J usage is TRBJ2-1, with 8 bases lining up with TRBD2. The CDR3 totals 16 residues. Looked up from germline, CDR1 is SGHTA and CDR2 is FQGTGA. The V gene end was trimmed by 3 bases and the J gene end by 7 bases; junction bases not matched to a gene: 11. The CDR3 loop is CASSFASGSGRNEQFF. Written as DNA, the CDR3 is TGTGCCAGCAGCTTTGCAAGCGGGAGTGGTAGGAATGAGCAGTTCTTC.

As concerns this clonotype: This is likely a read error, given that the CDR3 carries no conserved phenylalanine or tryptophan at its end. The rearrangement uses TRBV4-1 and TRBJ1-1; 9 bases fit TRBD1. The CDR3 covers 15 residues. Per the germline V gene, CDR1 is MGHRA and CDR2 is YSYEKL. V was clipped by 3 bases and J by 6 bases; unmatched bases: 8. The CDR3: CASSHGQGSLAEAFL. CDR3 in DNA: TGCGCCAGCAGCCATGGACAGGGGTCTCTGGCTGAAGCTTTCTTG.